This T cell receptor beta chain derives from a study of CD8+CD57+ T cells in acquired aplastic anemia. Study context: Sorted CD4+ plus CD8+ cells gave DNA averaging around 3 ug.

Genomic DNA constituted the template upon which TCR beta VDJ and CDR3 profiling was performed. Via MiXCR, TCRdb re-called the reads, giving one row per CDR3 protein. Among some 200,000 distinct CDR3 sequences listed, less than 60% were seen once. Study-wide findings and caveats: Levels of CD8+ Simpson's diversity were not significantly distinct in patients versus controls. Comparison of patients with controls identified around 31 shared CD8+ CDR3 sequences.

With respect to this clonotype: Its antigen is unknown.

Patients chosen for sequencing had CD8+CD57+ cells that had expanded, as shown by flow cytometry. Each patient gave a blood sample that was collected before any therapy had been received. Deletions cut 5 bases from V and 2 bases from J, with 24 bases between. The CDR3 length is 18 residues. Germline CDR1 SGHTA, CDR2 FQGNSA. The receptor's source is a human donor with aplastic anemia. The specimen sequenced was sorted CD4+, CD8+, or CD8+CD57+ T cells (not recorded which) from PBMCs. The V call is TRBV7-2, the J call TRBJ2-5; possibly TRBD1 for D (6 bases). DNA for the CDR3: TGTGCCAGCAGCCAACACCGAGTGTGGGACAAACGACAAGAGACCCAGTACTTC. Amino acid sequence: CASSQHRVWDKRQETQYF.